This T cell receptor (beta chain) was recorded in a study of human T cells and chemical hapten exposure. MiXCR was run by TCRdb on the RACE reads, yielding one entry per CDR3 protein. The data show approximately 100,000 distinct CDR3 sequences, about 12% seen once. Germline loops: CDR1 MNHEY, CDR2 SVGAGI. V dropped 8 bases and J dropped 2 bases, with 12 bases sitting between them. This CDR3 contains 14 residues. A few counts support this clonotype. Time point indicated: pre-sensitization, week 0. The treatment denotes: therapeutic diphenylcyclopropenone sensitization with weekly scalp DPC. This sequence was found in a woman aged 45-65 years with alopecia areata. Some clones in this sample may be carry-over from other donors' samples. The sequenced sample was whole blood, obtained in connection with sensitization to the hapten diphenylcyclopropenone (DPC). The genes are TRBV6-5 and TRBJ1-4, with D maybe TRBD1 (5 bases). The CDR3 here is CASGGVETNEKLFF. The CDR3 coding sequence is TGTGCCAGCGGGGGTGTGGAGACTAATGAAAAACTGTTTTTT.